This TCR beta chain was profiled in a study of Graves' ophthalmopathy and Graves' hyperthyroidism. The sample holds many counts of this clonotype. Hyperthyroidism qualified as stable when ophthalmopathy did not develop within 18 months of follow-up. Enrollment excluded any patients with other autoimmune diseases, uncontrolled infections, pregnancy or lactation. From RNA, the CDR3 regions of TCR beta chains were amplified and sequenced. RT-PCR in the first round used HTBI primers; a second-round multiplex PCR followed. TCRdb reanalysed the multiplex PCR reads using MiXCR and keeps one entry per CDR3 protein. Of 400,000 or so distinct CDR3 sequences in the sample, roughly 15% were seen once. The V end was cut by 1 base, the J end by 5 bases, with 17 bases between. The CDR3 extends over 16 amino acids. CDR1 is SGHAT, CDR2 FQNNGV, per germline.

This clonotype was sampled from a woman younger than 30 with stable Graves' hyperthyroidism. This sequence joins TRBV11-2 and TRBJ1-1, with D uncertain. Material: peripheral blood. The CDR3 bases are TGTGCCAGCAGCTTAGGCGTTTCCCCCTTCCTTACTGAAGCTTTCTTT. Residues: CASSLGVSPFLTEAFF.